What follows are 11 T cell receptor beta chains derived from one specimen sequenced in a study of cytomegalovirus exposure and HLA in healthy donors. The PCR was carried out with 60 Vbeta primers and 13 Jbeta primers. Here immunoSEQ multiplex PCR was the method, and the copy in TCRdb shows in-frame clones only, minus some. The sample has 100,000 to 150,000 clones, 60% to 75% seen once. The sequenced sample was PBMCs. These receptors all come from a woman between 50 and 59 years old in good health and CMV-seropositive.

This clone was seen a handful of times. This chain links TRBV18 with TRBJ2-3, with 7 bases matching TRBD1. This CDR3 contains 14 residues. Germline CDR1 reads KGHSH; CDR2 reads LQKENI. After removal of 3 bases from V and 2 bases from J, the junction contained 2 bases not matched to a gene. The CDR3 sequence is CASSPGTATDTQYF. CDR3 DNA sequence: TGTGCCAGCTCACCGGGGACAGCCACAGATACGCAGTATTTT. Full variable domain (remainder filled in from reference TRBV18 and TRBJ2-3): NAGVMQNPRHLVRRRGQEARLRCSPMKGHSHVYWYRQLPEEGLKFMVYLQKENIIDESGMPKERFSAEFPKEGPSILRIQQVVRGDSAAYFCASSPGTATDTQYFGPGTRLTVL.

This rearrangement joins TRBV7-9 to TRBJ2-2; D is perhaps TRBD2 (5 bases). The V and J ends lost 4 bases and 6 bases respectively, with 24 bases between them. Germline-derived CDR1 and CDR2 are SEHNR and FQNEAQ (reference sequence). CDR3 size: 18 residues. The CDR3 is CASSSTLSGVLFPGELFF. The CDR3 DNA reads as TGTGCCAGCAGCTCCACACTCAGCGGAGTCCTGTTCCCCGGGGAGCTGTTTTTT.

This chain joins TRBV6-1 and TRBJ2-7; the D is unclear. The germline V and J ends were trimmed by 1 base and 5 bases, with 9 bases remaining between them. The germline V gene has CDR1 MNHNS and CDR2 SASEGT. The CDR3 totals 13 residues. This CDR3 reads CASSEGEEHEQYF. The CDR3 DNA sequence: TGTGCCAGCAGTGAAGGCGAGGAACACGAGCAGTACTTC.

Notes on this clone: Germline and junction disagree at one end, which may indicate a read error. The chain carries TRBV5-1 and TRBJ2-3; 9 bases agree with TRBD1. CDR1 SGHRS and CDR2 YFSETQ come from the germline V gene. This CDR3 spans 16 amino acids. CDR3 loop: CARSSTGGANTDTQYF. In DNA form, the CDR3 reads TGCGCCCGCAGCTCCACAGGGGGCGCTAACACAGATACGCAGTATTTT. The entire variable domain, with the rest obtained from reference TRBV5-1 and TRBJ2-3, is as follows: KAGVTQTPRYLIKTRGQQVTLSCSPISGHRSVSWYQQTPGQGLQFLFEYFSETQRNKGNFPGRFSGRQFSNSRSEMNVSTLELGDSALYLCARSSTGGANTDTQYFGPGTRLTVL.

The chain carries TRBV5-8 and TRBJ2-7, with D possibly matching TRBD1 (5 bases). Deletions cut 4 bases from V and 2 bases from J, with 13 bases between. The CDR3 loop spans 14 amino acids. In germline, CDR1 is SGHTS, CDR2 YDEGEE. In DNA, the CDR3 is TGTGCCAGCAGCCCTAGGCAGGGCCCCTACGAGCAGTACTTC. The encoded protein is CASSPRQGPYEQYF. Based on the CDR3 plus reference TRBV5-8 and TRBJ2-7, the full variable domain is EAGVTQSPTHLIKTRGQQATLRCSPISGHTSVYWYQQALGLGLQFLLWYDEGEERNRGNFPPRFSGRQFPNYSSELNVNALELEDSALYLCASSPRQGPYEQYFGPGTRLTVT.

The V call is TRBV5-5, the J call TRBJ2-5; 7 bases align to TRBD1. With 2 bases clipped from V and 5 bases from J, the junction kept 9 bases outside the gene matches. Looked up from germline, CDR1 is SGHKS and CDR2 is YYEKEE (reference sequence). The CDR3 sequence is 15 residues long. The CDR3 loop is CASSFFTGEGETQYF. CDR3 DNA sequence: TGTGCCAGCAGCTTCTTTACAGGGGAAGGGGAGACCCAGTACTTC.

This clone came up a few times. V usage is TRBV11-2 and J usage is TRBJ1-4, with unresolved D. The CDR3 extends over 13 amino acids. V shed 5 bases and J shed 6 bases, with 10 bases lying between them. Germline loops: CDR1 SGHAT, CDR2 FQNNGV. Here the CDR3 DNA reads TGTGCCAGCAGCCAATTTGAGGATGAAAAACTGTTTTTT. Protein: CASSQFEDEKLFF.

CDR3 nucleotides: TGTGCCAGCAGGGCCGCGGGGTCATCGGAAAAACTGTTTTTT. It yields the protein CASRAAGSSEKLFF. V gene TRBV7-8 combines with J gene TRBJ1-4; D not resolved. CDR1 and CDR2 from the germline V gene are SGHVS and FQNEAQ. V was trimmed by 6 bases and J by 8 bases, leaving 16 bases between them. The CDR3 has 14 residues.

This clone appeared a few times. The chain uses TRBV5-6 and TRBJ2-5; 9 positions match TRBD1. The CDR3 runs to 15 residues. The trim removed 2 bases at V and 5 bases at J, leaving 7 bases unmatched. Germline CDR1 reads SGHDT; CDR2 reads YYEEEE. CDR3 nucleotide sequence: TGTGCCAGCAGCTTCGGGGGACAGGGTGAGGAGACCCAGTACTTC. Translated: CASSFGGQGEETQYF.

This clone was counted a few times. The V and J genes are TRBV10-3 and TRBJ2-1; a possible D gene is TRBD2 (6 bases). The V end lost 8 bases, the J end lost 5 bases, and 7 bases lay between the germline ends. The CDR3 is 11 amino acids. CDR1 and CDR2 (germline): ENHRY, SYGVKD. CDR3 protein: CAIGGNNEQFF. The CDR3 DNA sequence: TGTGCCATCGGGGGGAACAATGAGCAGTTCTTC.

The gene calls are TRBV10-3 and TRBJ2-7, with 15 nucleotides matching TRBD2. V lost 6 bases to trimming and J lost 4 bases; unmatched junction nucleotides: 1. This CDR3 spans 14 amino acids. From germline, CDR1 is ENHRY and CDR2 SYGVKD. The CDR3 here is CAIRGTSGGYEQYF. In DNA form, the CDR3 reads TGTGCCATCAGGGGGACTAGCGGGGGGTACGAGCAGTACTTC.